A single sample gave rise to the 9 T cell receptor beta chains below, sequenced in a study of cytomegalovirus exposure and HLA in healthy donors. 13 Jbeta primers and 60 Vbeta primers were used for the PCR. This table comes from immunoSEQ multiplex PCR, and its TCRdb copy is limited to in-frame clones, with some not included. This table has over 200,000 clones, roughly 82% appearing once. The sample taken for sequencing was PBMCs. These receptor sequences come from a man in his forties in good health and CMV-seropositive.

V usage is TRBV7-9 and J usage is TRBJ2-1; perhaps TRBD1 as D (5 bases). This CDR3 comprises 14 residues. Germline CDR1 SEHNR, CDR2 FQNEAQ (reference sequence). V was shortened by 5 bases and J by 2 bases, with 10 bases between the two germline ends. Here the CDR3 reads CASSPRAAYNEQFF. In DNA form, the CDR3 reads TGTGCCAGCAGCCCCAGGGCGGCCTACAATGAGCAGTTCTTC.

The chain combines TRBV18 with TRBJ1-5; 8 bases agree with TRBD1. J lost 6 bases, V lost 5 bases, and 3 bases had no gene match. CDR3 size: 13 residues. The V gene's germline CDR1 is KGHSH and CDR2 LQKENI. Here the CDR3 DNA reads TGTGCCAGCTCATTACAGGGGGGTCAGCCCCAGCATTTT. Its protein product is CASSLQGGQPQHF. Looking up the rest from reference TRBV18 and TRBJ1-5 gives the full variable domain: NAGVMQNPRHLVRRRGQEARLRCSPMKGHSHVYWYRQLPEEGLKFMVYLQKENIIDESGMPKERFSAEFPKEGPSILRIQQVVRGDSAAYFCASSLQGGQPQHFGDGTRLSIL.

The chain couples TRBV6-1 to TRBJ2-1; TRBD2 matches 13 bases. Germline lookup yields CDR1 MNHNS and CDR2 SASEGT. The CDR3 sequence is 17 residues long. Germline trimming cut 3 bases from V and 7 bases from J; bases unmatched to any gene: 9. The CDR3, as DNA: TGTGCCAGCAGTGACGGCCATCTGACTAGCGGGAGGAATGAGCAGTTCTTC. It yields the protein CASSDGHLTSGRNEQFF.

This CDR3 is CASREGRNTEAFF. DNA of the CDR3: TGTGCCAGTAGGGAGGGGCGGAACACTGAAGCTTTCTTT. The rearrangement links TRBV19 to TRBJ1-1; perhaps TRBD1 as D (5 bases). The CDR3 length is 13 residues. V was trimmed by 6 bases and J by 1 base, leaving 9 bases between them. Germline V gene lookup returns CDR1 LNHDA and CDR2 SQIVND (reference sequence).

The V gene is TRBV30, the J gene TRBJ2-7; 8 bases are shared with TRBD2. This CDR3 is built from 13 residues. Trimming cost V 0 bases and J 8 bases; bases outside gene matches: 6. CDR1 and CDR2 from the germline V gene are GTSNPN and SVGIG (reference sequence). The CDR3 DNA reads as TGTGCCTGGAGTGTATCAACTAGCGGTAAGCAGTACTTC. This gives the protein CAWSVSTSGKQYF.

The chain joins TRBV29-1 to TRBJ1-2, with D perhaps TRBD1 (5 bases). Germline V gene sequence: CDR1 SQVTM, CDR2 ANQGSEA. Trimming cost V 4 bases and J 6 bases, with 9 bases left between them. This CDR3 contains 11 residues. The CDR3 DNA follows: TGCAGCGTTGGGGAGGGGAATGGCTACACCTTC. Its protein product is CSVGEGNGYTF.

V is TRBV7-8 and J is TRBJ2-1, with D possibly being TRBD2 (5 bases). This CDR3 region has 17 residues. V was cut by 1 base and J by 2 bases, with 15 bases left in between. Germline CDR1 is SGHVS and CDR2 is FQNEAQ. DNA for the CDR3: TGTGCCAGCAGCTTAGTCCCGGACTTCGGAGCCTACAATGAGCAGTTCTTC. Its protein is CASSLVPDFGAYNEQFF.

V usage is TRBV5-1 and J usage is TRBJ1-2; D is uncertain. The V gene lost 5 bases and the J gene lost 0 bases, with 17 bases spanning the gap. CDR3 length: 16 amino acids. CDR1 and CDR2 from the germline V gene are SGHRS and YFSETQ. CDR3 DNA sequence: TGCGCCAGCAGTTACCAGAATACCGGGACTAACTATGGCTACACCTTC. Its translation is CASSYQNTGTNYGYTF.

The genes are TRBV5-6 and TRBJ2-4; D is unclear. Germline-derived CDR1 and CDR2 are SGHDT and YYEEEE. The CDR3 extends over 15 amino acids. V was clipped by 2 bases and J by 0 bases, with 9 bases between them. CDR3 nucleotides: TGTGCCAGCAGCTTCAACAGTCTAGCCAAAAACATTCAGTACTTC. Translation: CASSFNSLAKNIQYF.